Shown below are 10 T cell receptor beta chains from a single sample sequenced in a study of T cells after yellow fever vaccination. MiXCR was run by TCRdb on the 5' RACE reads, yielding one entry per CDR3 protein. The sample records 150,000 to 200,000 distinct CDR3 sequences, 9.3% being singletons. The source material was CD8+ T cells sorted from PBMCs, sampled 45 days after the yellow fever booster vaccination. These receptors all stem from a man aged 18 to 35 who received the YFV17D yellow fever vaccine.

This clonotype has at least ten counts. The V gene is TRBV30, the J gene TRBJ1-2; D is undetermined. The CDR3 covers 13 residues. V was pared by 7 bases and J by 8 bases, with 20 bases between. In germline, CDR1 is GTSNPN, CDR2 SVGIG (reference sequence). CDR3 sequence reads: CASPAGRRRGYTF. In DNA, the CDR3 is TGTGCCTCGCCCGCAGGCAGAAGGAGGGGCTACACCTTC.

This clonotype has more than one count but fewer than ten. The rearrangement uses TRBV6-5 and TRBJ2-3, with 9 positions matching TRBD2. Germline-derived CDR1 and CDR2 are MNHEY and SVGAGI. The V and J ends lost 5 bases and 2 bases, in that order; junction bases with no gene match: 5. The CDR3 is 15 residues long. The CDR3 sequence is CASSPSGGTTDTQYF. The CDR3 DNA sequence: TGTGCCAGCAGTCCAAGCGGGGGGACCACAGATACGCAGTATTTT.

This clonotype was counted a few times. The V gene is TRBV5-1, the J gene TRBJ2-1; D assignment may be TRBD1 or TRBD2 (6 bases each). CDR1 and CDR2 from the germline V gene are SGHRS and YFSETQ. V was trimmed by 0 bases and J by 9 bases, leaving 19 bases between them. CDR3 size: 16 residues. The CDR3 loop reads CASSLGRLEGGREQFF. The CDR3 coding sequence is TGCGCCAGCAGCTTGGGTCGACTTGAGGGGGGACGTGAGCAGTTCTTC.

There are many counts of this clonotype. J is TRBJ2-1 and V is TRBV24-1, with D perhaps matching TRBD2 (5 bases). CDR1 is KGHDR, CDR2 SFDVKD, per germline. Trimming pared 5 bases from V and 1 base from J, leaving 8 bases between. The CDR3 totals 14 residues. This chain's CDR3 is CATSGRESYNEQFF. Written as DNA, the CDR3 is TGTGCCACCAGTGGCCGGGAATCCTACAATGAGCAGTTCTTC.

The rearrangement joins TRBV12-3 or TRBV12-4 to TRBJ2-2; D is ambiguous. V was cut by 3 bases and J by 0 bases, with 8 bases left in between. CDR3 length: 15 amino acids. CDR3 residues: CASSLGWTNTGELFF. The CDR3 nucleotides read TGTGCCAGCAGTTTGGGATGGACGAACACCGGGGAGCTGTTTTTT.

In its sample, this clonotype was seen a few times. The CDR3 sequence: CASSQEALAGFGTDTQYF. The CDR3, as DNA: TGCGCCAGCAGCCAAGAAGCCCTAGCGGGGTTTGGCACAGATACGCAGTATTTT. This sequence joins TRBV4-3 and TRBJ2-3; 9 bases agree with TRBD2. J gave up 1 base and V 0 bases, and 8 bases lay outside the gene matches. The CDR3 spans 18 residues. CDR1 is LGHNA, CDR2 YSLEER, per germline.

This clonotype was seen a few times. The gene calls are TRBV4-3 and TRBJ2-5; TRBD2 matches at 8 bases. The J segment lost 4 bases and the V segment lost 4 bases, leaving 11 bases of the junction unmatched. CDR1 and CDR2 from the germline V gene are LGHNA and YSLEER. This CDR3 region has 16 residues. The CDR3 loop reads CASSRARGELRETQYF. CDR3 DNA sequence: TGCGCCAGCAGCCGGGCGCGGGGGGAATTACGAGAGACCCAGTACTTC.

Only one count was recorded for this clonotype. The chain links TRBV29-1 to TRBJ2-6; D remains ambiguous. CDR3 length equals 14 residues. Germline V gene data show CDR1 as SQVTM and CDR2 as ANQGSEA. Between the trimmed V and J ends, which lost 4 bases and 3 bases, there was a span of 10 bases. The CDR3 nucleotides read TGCAGCGTTGTAGTAAGGGATGGGGCCAACGTCCTGACTTTC. It is translated as CSVVVRDGANVLTF.

This clonotype was observed at least ten times. The chain uses TRBV6-2 or TRBV6-3 and TRBJ2-1; perhaps TRBD2 as D (6 bases). Germline V CDR1 and CDR2: MNHEY, SVGEGT. This CDR3 region has 14 residues. Trimming shortened V by 1 base and J by 3 bases, and 7 bases separated the two germline ends. CDR3 protein: CASSYYGSYNEQFF. CDR3 nucleotide sequence: TGTGCCAGCAGTTACTACGGGAGCTACAATGAGCAGTTCTTC.

The CDR3, as DNA: TGCAGTGCTAGCGGGACAGGGCCGTACACTGAAGCTTTCTTT. Residues: CSASGTGPYTEAFF. V is TRBV20-1 and J is TRBJ1-1, with 9 bases matching TRBD1. This CDR3 has 14 amino acids. Looked up from germline, CDR1 is DFQATT and CDR2 is SNEGSKA (reference sequence). V trimming: 3 bases; J trimming: 3 bases; junction bases outside the gene matches: 5.